These 16 T cell receptor beta chains were all obtained from the same sample, sequenced in a study of T cells in Graves' hyperthyroidism and ophthalmopathy. From RNA transcripts, TCR beta CDR3 regions were amplified. With the HTBI primer set, the TCR CDR3 went through a first round of RT-PCR. MiXCR, run by TCRdb on the multiplex PCR reads, gives a single entry per CDR3 protein. Found here are around 200,000 distinct CDR3 sequences, around 20% of them singletons; the top ten hold about 45%. Specimen: blood. These receptors were collected from a man aged 35 to 55 with Graves' hyperthyroidism.

Details on this clonotype: A read error may produce the germline difference seen at one junction end. This chain connects TRBV27 to TRBJ1-2; possibly TRBD1 for D (5 bases). Germline-derived CDR1 and CDR2 are MNHEY and SMNVEV (reference sequence). The CDR3 spans 14 residues. CDR3 in DNA: TGTGCCAGCAGTGTATCACAGGCGACCTATGGCTACACCTTC. As protein: CASSVSQATYGYTF.

This clonotype was found once. The chain uses TRBV7-2 and TRBJ2-5; 7 nucleotides line up with TRBD1. There are 18 residues in the CDR3. Germline lookup yields CDR1 SGHTA and CDR2 FQGNSA. The junction had 16 bases not matched to a gene; V was cut back by 1 base and J by 5 bases. CDR3 DNA: TGTGCCAGCAGCTTAGTAGGCCCGGTCCTAGGGGGCGGGGAGACCCAGTACTTC. Its translation is CASSLVGPVLGGGETQYF. Together with reference TRBV7-2 and TRBJ2-5, the CDR3 gives the full variable domain: GAGVSQSPSNKVTEKGKDVELRCDPISGHTALYWYRQSLGQGLEFLIYFQGNSAPDKSGLPSDRFSAERTGGSVSTLTIQRTQQEDSAVYLCASSLVGPVLGGGETQYFGPGTRLLVL.

To note about this clonotype: A much larger clonotype is one base distant, so this may be a read error. This rearrangement joins TRBV7-8 to TRBJ2-5, with D possibly matching TRBD2 (6 bases). V was clipped by 6 bases and J by 5 bases, with 25 bases between them. The germline V gene has CDR1 SGHVS and CDR2 FQNEAQ. The CDR3 contains 17 residues. CDR3 loop: CASRSSRLAGRRETQYF. CDR3 DNA: TGTGCCAGCAGGTCATCTCGATTGGCGGGGAGGCGGGAGACCCAGTACTTC.

This clonotype was seen at least ten times. The chain joins TRBV12-3 or TRBV12-4 to TRBJ2-6, with 8 bases that match TRBD1. The V segment lost 5 bases and the J segment 1 base; nucleotides outside the gene matches: 10. The CDR3 consists of 18 residues. DNA of the CDR3: TGTGCCAGCAGTCCTCTATCCGGGACAGGTTCTGGGGCCAACGTCCTGACTTTC. The encoded protein is CASSPLSGTGSGANVLTF.

V and J are TRBV27 and TRBJ2-1, with a weak D call TRBD1 (5 bases). The germline gives CDR1 MNHEY, CDR2 SMNVEV (reference sequence). The CDR3 loop spans 12 amino acids. V lost 6 bases and J lost 8, with 11 bases in between. The CDR3 protein is CASRGWGDEQFF. CDR3 DNA sequence: TGTGCCAGCAGGGGGTGGGGCGATGAGCAGTTCTTC.

This clonotype was detected many times. The J gene is TRBJ2-5, the V gene TRBV29-1; D is undetermined. V dropped 5 bases and J dropped 5 bases, with 9 bases sitting between them. The germline CDR1 and CDR2 sequences are SQVTM and ANQGSEA. There are 11 residues in the CDR3. The CDR3 is CSVLWSETQYF. The DNA of the CDR3 is TGCAGCGTTCTCTGGAGTGAGACCCAGTACTTC.

V and J are TRBV20-1 and TRBJ2-1; 15 bases are a match to TRBD2. In germline, CDR1 is DFQATT, CDR2 SNEGSKA (reference sequence). The length of the CDR3 is 13 residues. The J segment lost 14 bases and the V segment lost 6 bases, leaving 8 bases of the junction unmatched. CDR3 DNA: TGCAGTGCCCGGACTAGCGGGGGGGCCATGGAGTTCTTC. It yields the protein CSARTSGGAMEFF.

This clonotype was found many times. The V and J genes are TRBV5-1 and TRBJ1-1; 11 bases line up with TRBD1. V was pared by 0 bases and J by 11 bases, with 3 bases of the junction left unmatched. The germline V gene encodes CDR1 SGHRS and CDR2 YFSETQ. The CDR3 covers 13 residues. CDR3 sequence reads: CASSLGDRGMAFF. In DNA, the CDR3 is TGCGCCAGCAGCTTGGGGGACAGGGGGATGGCTTTCTTT.

Worth noting for this clonotype: Just one base apart from a much larger clone, this may be a read error. This rearrangement joins TRBV10-3 to TRBJ1-5; TRBD1 aligns across 7 bases. Germline lookup yields CDR1 ENHRY and CDR2 SYGVKD. This CDR3 has 15 amino acids. Here the CDR3 DNA reads TGTGCCACCAGTACCCTGGGACAGCCCAATCAGCCCCAGCATTTT. It translates to CATSTLGQPNQPQHF.

The chain links TRBV9 to TRBJ1-1; D might be TRBD1 (6 bases). The V gene's germline CDR1 is SGDLS and CDR2 YYNGEE. Trimming shortened V by 1 base and J by 7 bases, and 17 bases separated the two germline ends. There are 15 residues in the CDR3. The CDR3: CASSVRDRGQGEAFF. CDR3 bases: TGTGCCAGCAGCGTACGGGACCGGGGGCAGGGTGAAGCTTTCTTT.

This sequence joins TRBV7-9 and TRBJ1-3, with no clear D. Trimming left V 3 bases short and J 0 bases short, with 9 bases between. Per germline, CDR1 SEHNR and CDR2 FQNEAQ (reference sequence). The CDR3 covers 15 residues. CDR3 residues: CASSLQAYSGNTIYF. CDR3 bases: TGTGCCAGCAGCTTGCAGGCGTACTCTGGAAACACCATATATTTT.

The sample holds many counts of this clonotype. The chain is built from TRBV5-1 and TRBJ1-2, with D possibly being TRBD1 (6 bases). In germline, CDR1 is SGHRS, CDR2 YFSETQ. This CDR3 is built from 15 residues. The V gene lost 4 bases and the J gene lost 2 bases, with 15 bases spanning the gap. CDR3 coding DNA: TGCGCCAGCAGCCTCACCGGACAGATAAACTATGGCTACACCTTC. Residues: CASSLTGQINYGYTF.

At least ten counts were recorded for this clonotype. The genes are TRBV11-2 and TRBJ2-7; 7 bases agree with TRBD1. There are 14 residues in the CDR3. Germline CDR1 SGHAT, CDR2 FQNNGV. V shed 7 bases and J 6 bases; nucleotides not matched to a gene: 12. CDR3 region: CASNVMVAGGEQYF. CDR3 DNA sequence: TGTGCCAGCAACGTCATGGTGGCAGGGGGCGAGCAGTACTTC. Combining the CDR3 with reference TRBV11-2 and TRBJ2-7 gives the whole variable domain EAGVAQSPRYKIIEKRQSVAFWCNPISGHATLYWYQQILGQGPKLLIQFQNNGVVDDSQLPKDRFSAERLKGVDSTLKIQPAKLEDSAVYLCASNVMVAGGEQYFGPGTRLTVT.

This clonotype has just a few counts. The rearrangement links TRBV7-2 to TRBJ1-4; 8 bases are shared with TRBD1. After removal of 1 base from V and 2 bases from J, the junction contained 0 bases not matched to a gene. This CDR3 comprises 15 residues. Per germline, CDR1 SGHTA and CDR2 FQGNSA. The CDR3 protein is CASSLGQGTNEKLFF. The CDR3 nucleotides read TGTGCCAGCAGCTTAGGACAGGGGACTAATGAAAAACTGTTTTTT.

V is TRBV7-9 and J is TRBJ2-3; the match to TRBD2 covers 12 bases. The ends lost 0 bases at V and 7 bases at J; junction bases unmatched: 14. CDR3 length: 19 amino acids. The V gene's germline CDR1 is SEHNR and CDR2 FQNEAQ (reference sequence). The CDR3 reads CASSLAVGGVLAGGHTQYF. The DNA of the CDR3 is TGTGCCAGCAGCTTAGCGGTGGGGGGAGTACTAGCGGGAGGACATACGCAGTATTTT.

This clonotype was seen ten or more times. The rearrangement joins TRBV11-1 to TRBJ2-2; TRBD1 matches 7 bases. The CDR3 spans 10 residues. The germline V gene has CDR1 SGHAT and CDR2 FQDESV (reference sequence). Trimming cost V 7 bases and J 16 bases; bases outside gene matches: 6. The CDR3, as DNA: TGTGCCAGCATTACAGGGGATCCGTTTTTT. It codes for CASITGDPFF.